This TCR beta chain was found in a study of control samples from healthy donors and cancer patients. CDR3 length: 15 residues. V trimming: 0 bases; J trimming: 8 bases; junction bases outside the gene matches: 7. Germline lookup yields CDR1 SGHKS and CDR2 YYEKEE (reference sequence). Some clones are missing from TCRdb's copy, which holds only in-frame ones; the method was immunoSEQ multiplex PCR. The table shows roughly 120,000 clones, with about 94% occurring only once. V is TRBV5-5 and J is TRBJ2-1; 8 nucleotides line up with TRBD1. Source material: blood. The receptor was derived from a man aged 25-40 years in good health. In nucleotides, the CDR3 is TGTGCCAGCAGCTTGGCCGGGACAGGCGTTCATGAGCAGTTCTTC. Translation gives CASSLAGTGVHEQFF.